The text below deals with one T cell receptor (beta chain). Its antigen remains undetermined. No much larger clonotype is one base removed from it; base qualities were not supplied. The CDR3, cysteine through phenylalanine, is 15 amino acids long. Just CDR3 DNA is preserved here, 45 bases in frame from base 1. Trimming takes 6 bases off V and 5 bases off J; junction bases not matched to a gene: 6. Via the germline V gene, CDR1 is SNHLY and CDR2 FYNNEI. The immunoSEQ Assay, a bias-controlled multiplex PCR, was used to amplify TCRbeta CDR3 regions from genomic DNA. The authors' analysis ran thus. The number of nucleated cells in each sample was estimated from the amplification of reference gene primers within the assay. To quantify the absolute abundance of each unique TCRbeta CDR3 rearrangement, sequence reads were collapsed and filtered. For each sample, productive Simpson clonality was calculated by taking the square root of Simpson's diversity index across productive rearrangements. TCRdb holds this immuneACCESS table with in-frame rearrangements only. Some clones are missing; in checked studies, unresolved V genes explain under half, and the rest has no known cause. The V and J calls and clone size come from that table; D and trimming were worked out from the DNA. For this sample the table gives hundreds of thousands of clones, of which roughly 86% were detected only once. Of the sample, 7.3% is held by the ten largest clones.

In Seattle, one collaborating source enrolled patients while the infection was active and tracked those patients longitudinally over the course of disease. Each collaborating institution followed its own protocols to collect whole blood in K2EDTA tubes. Collaborator samples were shipped for TCRbeta analysis as frozen whole blood, isolated PBMCs, or DNA extracted from either sample type. These data come from a study of blood T cell repertoires in COVID-19 (dated by TCRdb to 2020 to 2021). About the full investigation: The collaborator samples originated in the United States, Italy and Spain and spanned the acute and convalescent phases of COVID-19. The dataset comprised deeply sampled blood TCRbeta repertoires from subjects exposed to, actively infected with, or recovered from COVID-19. The repertoires were made available in a free public database intended to serve as a resource for research on the immune response to SARS-CoV-2. Where available, HLA class I and class II types were taken from metadata supplied by the sample provider and were not determined by assay-based typing. The prospective study material was composed of cDNA or gDNA derived from T cells, B-cell-depleted T cells, or PBMCs. The samples were drawn from the first 160 participants of the ongoing ImmuneRACE study and from some 1,300 subjects provided by 6 global collaborators. The sample metadata nearly always contained a de-identified subject ID, COVID-19 status, age in years and sex. On the study overall, not on this receptor specifically: The amount of clinical and demographic metadata varied by source and participant and was provided uncurated.

This receptor chain uses TRBV2 and TRBJ2-3; 12 middle bases align to TRBD2. The sequencing input was peripheral blood. The sequence was collected from a woman in her 70s with COVID-19, enrolled during active disease. This receptor has the CDR3 CASRFLTSGGDTQYF. The nucleotide sequence reads as follows: TGTGCCAGCAGATTCCTGACTAGCGGGGGAGATACGCAGTATTTT. Reference TRBV2 and TRBJ2-3 genes cover what lies past the CDR3, so the full variable domain is EPEVTQTPSHQVTQMGQEVILRCVPISNHLYFYWYRQILGQKVEFLVSFYNNEISEKSEIFDDQFSVERPDGSNFTLKIRSTKLEDSAMYFCASRFLTSGGDTQYFGPGTRLTVL.